Listed below are T cell receptor beta chains from one sample, sequenced in a study of shared clonotypes between healthy human individuals. Repertoires were generated with immunoSEQ multiplex PCR, while TCRdb's copy carries only in-frame clones and drops some. The table includes 1.5 million to 2.5 million clones, over 85% detected once. Sequencing was performed on naive CD8+ T cells sorted from blood. These receptors were taken from a man aged 18 to 30 in good health. Both conserved end residues are trimmed from each CDR3. Each record gives: J gene, V gene, D gene, CDR3 protein. The D gene is left open where the match is weak.

J: TRBJ2-7
V: TRBV19
D: .
CDR3: ASSIWGENDEQY

J: TRBJ1-3
V: TRBV6-1
D: .
CDR3: ASSEGEGTIY

J: TRBJ2-2
V: TRBV4-1
D: .
CDR3: ASSPQDTGELF

J: TRBJ2-7
V: TRBV27
D: .
CDR3: ASSFSRDDSYEQY

J: TRBJ2-6
V: TRBV10-3
D: .
CDR3: AISDEISGANVLT

J: TRBJ2-1
V: TRBV2
D: TRBD2
CDR3: ASSEMGLAGGTSSYNEQF

J: TRBJ2-7
V: TRBV4-1
D: TRBD2
CDR3: ASSQDAQRGAYYEQY

J: TRBJ2-1
V: TRBV19
D: .
CDR3: ASSIEEGWNEQF

J: TRBJ2-7
V: TRBV7-3
D: .
CDR3: ASSPRSLY

J: TRBJ2-7
V: TRBV2
D: TRBD2
CDR3: ASRAGTSGIRSYEQY

J: TRBJ2-2
V: TRBV5-6
D: .
CDR3: ASSFGAGISTGELF

J: TRBJ1-1
V: TRBV5-4
D: .
CDR3: ASSPISDRLNTEAF

J: TRBJ2-3
V: TRBV6-4
D: TRBD2
CDR3: ASSLGLAGATDTQY

J: TRBJ2-5
V: TRBV27
D: .
CDR3: ASSLSLDGETQY

J: TRBJ2-3
V: TRBV29-1
D: .
CDR3: SVPGGDTQY

J: TRBJ1-4
V: TRBV19
D: TRBD1
CDR3: ATLPATGGNEKLF

J: TRBJ1-1
V: TRBV28
D: .
CDR3: ASSYLGESTEAF

J: TRBJ1-2
V: TRBV27
D: TRBD1
CDR3: ASSPGGSGGGYT

J: TRBJ1-1
V: TRBV10-1
D: .
CDR3: ASSGPGPNTEAF

J: TRBJ2-7
V: TRBV2
D: .
CDR3: ASSAAIAYEQY

J: TRBJ2-3
V: TRBV4-1
D: TRBD2
CDR3: ASSQDPQLAGMNTQY

J: TRBJ1-1
V: TRBV7-8
D: .
CDR3: ASSLVGEWAGGTEAF

J: TRBJ2-7
V: TRBV5-4
D: TRBD2
CDR3: ASSSHFGEGSYEQY

J: TRBJ2-6
V: TRBV6-1
D: .
CDR3: ASSDGRFSGANVLT

J: TRBJ2-7
V: TRBV27
D: .
CDR3: ASSLLASSYEQY

J: TRBJ2-3
V: TRBV28
D: .
CDR3: ASSFGGSPDTQY